Shown below are 21 T cell receptor beta chains from a single sample sequenced in a study of T cell clones after liver transplantation. Here immunoSEQ multiplex PCR was the method, and the copy in TCRdb shows in-frame clones only, minus some. The table shows tens of thousands of clones, with over 90% occurring only once. The sequenced sample was CD4+ T cells from blood, obtained about 26 months after liver transplant. The receptors here all came from a human patient who received a liver transplant. Some T cells may trace back to the graft donor.

This clone was observed once. The V call is TRBV28, the J call TRBJ2-5, with 10 bases lining up with TRBD2. CDR1 MDHEN and CDR2 SYDVKM come from the germline V gene. The CDR3 sequence is 16 residues long. V was clipped by 2 bases and J by 3 bases; unmatched bases: 6. The CDR3 DNA reads as TGTGCCAGCAGTTTAATCGGACTAGCGGTAGAAGAGACCCAGTACTTC. As protein: CASSLIGLAVEETQYF.

This clone was observed once. The chain carries TRBV29-1 and TRBJ2-3, with 10 bases aligning to TRBD2. The CDR3 has 14 residues. CDR1 and CDR2 from the germline V gene are SQVTM and ANQGSEA. V was clipped by 4 bases and J by 4 bases; unmatched bases: 5. CDR3 in amino acids: CSVVGGTSADTQYF. CDR3 DNA sequence: TGCAGCGTTGTTGGGGGGACTAGCGCAGATACGCAGTATTTT.

The chain couples TRBV5-1 to TRBJ1-2; TRBD1 aligns across 11 bases. Trimming removed 0 bases from V and 6 bases from J; junction bases left unmatched: 1. The CDR3 is made up of 14 amino acids. The V gene's germline CDR1 is SGHRS and CDR2 YFSETQ. The CDR3 sequence is CASSLGTGGDGYTF. CDR3 coding DNA: TGCGCCAGCAGCTTGGGGACAGGGGGCGATGGCTACACCTTC.

This clone was detected once. The J gene is TRBJ2-6, the V gene TRBV2, with TRBD2 matching 10 bases. CDR1 is SNHLY and CDR2 is FYNNEI in the germline V gene. With V trimmed by 6 bases and J by 0 bases, 11 bases remained unmatched. This CDR3 has 19 amino acids. Here the CDR3 reads CASRRTSGLLGSGANVLTF. Here the CDR3 DNA reads TGTGCCAGCAGGAGGACTAGCGGCTTACTCGGCTCTGGGGCCAACGTCCTGACTTTC. The full variable domain, its missing parts supplied by reference TRBV2 and TRBJ2-6, is EPEVTQTPSHQVTQMGQEVILRCVPISNHLYFYWYRQILGQKVEFLVSFYNNEISEKSEIFDDQFSVERPDGSNFTLKIRSTKLEDSAMYFCASRRTSGLLGSGANVLTFGAGSRLTVL.

The V gene is TRBV7-6, the J gene TRBJ2-2, with 11 bases identical to TRBD2. The CDR3 has 19 amino acids. J gave up 0 bases and V 5 bases, and 11 bases lay outside the gene matches. From germline, CDR1 is SGHVS and CDR2 FNYEAQ. The CDR3 DNA is TGTGCCAGCAGCAAGCGACTAGCGGGGCGCCAGTCGAACACCGGGGAGCTGTTTTTT. This translates into CASSKRLAGRQSNTGELFF.

This clone showed up just a few times. The genes are TRBV13 and TRBJ1-6, with 9 bases lining up with TRBD1. With V trimmed by 3 bases and J by 5 bases, 2 bases remained unmatched. This CDR3 comprises 15 residues. Germline CDR1 and CDR2: PRHDT and FYEKMQ (reference sequence). The CDR3 protein is CASSLGQGNNSPLHF. The DNA for the CDR3 is TGTGCCAGCAGCTTGGGACAGGGAAATAATTCACCCCTCCACTTT.

V is TRBV18 and J is TRBJ1-2, with D tentatively TRBD1 (5 bases). The germline CDR1 and CDR2 sequences are KGHSH and LQKENI. The CDR3 contains 17 residues. Trimming cost V 2 bases and J 1 base, with 17 bases left between them. The CDR3 loop is CASSPGEGTSDNYGYTF. The CDR3 nucleotides read TGTGCCAGCTCACCAGGGGAAGGGACTAGCGATAACTATGGCTACACCTTC.

Judged by abundance, this clone is medium-sized (0.01 to 0.1%). CDR3 DNA sequence: TGTGCCACTTTGACAGATCGGAACACCGGGGAGCTGTTTTTT. It encodes CATLTDRNTGELFF. The V gene is TRBV19, the J gene TRBJ2-2, with D maybe TRBD1 (5 bases). Germline-derived CDR1 and CDR2 are LNHDA and SQIVND (reference sequence). CDR3 length: 14 residues. Between the trimmed V and J ends, which lost 10 bases and 1 base, there was a span of 13 bases.

The V gene is TRBV19, the J gene TRBJ2-6; possibly TRBD2 for D (6 bases). The V and J ends lost 7 bases and 0 bases respectively, with 13 bases between them. Germline CDR1 is LNHDA and CDR2 is SQIVND (reference sequence). The CDR3 contains 16 residues. CDR3: CASTRMRGSGANVLTF. DNA of the CDR3: TGTGCCAGTACTAGGATGCGGGGCTCTGGGGCCAACGTCCTGACTTTC.

The V gene is TRBV27, the J gene TRBJ1-2, with D tentatively TRBD1 (6 bases). The CDR3 length is 11 residues. V gave up 5 bases and J gave up 8 bases, with 9 bases separating them. Germline V CDR1 and CDR2: MNHEY, SMNVEV (reference sequence). CDR3 region: CASSTGLGYTF. CDR3 bases: TGTGCCAGCAGTACAGGGCTGGGCTACACCTTC.

The chain combines TRBV6-1 with TRBJ1-5; D remains ambiguous. In germline, CDR1 is MNHNS, CDR2 SASEGT. CDR3 size: 13 residues. The germline V and J ends were trimmed by 3 bases and 4 bases, with 7 bases remaining between them. This CDR3 reads CASSEQRNQPQHF. The CDR3 nucleotides read TGTGCCAGCAGTGAGCAAAGGAATCAGCCCCAGCATTTT.

V and J are TRBV7-2 and TRBJ1-2; 10 nucleotides align to TRBD1. Germline V gene lookup returns CDR1 SGHTA and CDR2 FQGNSA. The CDR3 consists of 14 residues. The V segment lost 5 bases and the J segment 7 bases; nucleotides outside the gene matches: 7. CDR3 bases: TGTGCCAGCAGCCCAGACAGGGGGCTCTCTGGCTACACCTTC. Protein product: CASSPDRGLSGYTF.

This clone has a handful of counts. The rearrangement joins TRBV6-1 to TRBJ2-2; D is undetermined. This CDR3 is 14 amino acids long. V dropped 0 bases and J dropped 5 bases, with 7 bases sitting between them. Germline CDR1 and CDR2: MNHNS and SASEGT. In DNA form, the CDR3 reads TGTGCCAGCAGTGAAGCTTGGGGAACCGGGGAGCTGTTTTTT. This translates into CASSEAWGTGELFF.

The chain is built from TRBV7-9 and TRBJ2-7, with D unresolved. The CDR3 loop spans 14 amino acids. The germline V gene has CDR1 SEHNR and CDR2 FQNEAQ (reference sequence). V was pared by 4 bases and J by 2 bases, with 12 bases between. The chain's CDR3 is CASSSQVVPYEQYF. In DNA form, the CDR3 reads TGTGCCAGCAGCTCGCAGGTTGTACCCTACGAGCAGTACTTC.

The rearrangement uses TRBV5-4 and TRBJ2-5; D remains unclear. The CDR3 has 13 residues. CDR1 is SGHNT and CDR2 is YYREEE in the germline V gene (reference sequence). V shed 1 base and J shed 1 base, with 5 bases lying between them. The CDR3 DNA is TGTGCCAGCAGCTTGAAGGTCCAAGAGACCCAGTACTTC. Its translation is CASSLKVQETQYF.

V gene TRBV5-1 combines with J gene TRBJ2-7; D not resolved. CDR1 and CDR2 from the germline V gene are SGHRS and YFSETQ. Deletions cut 2 bases from V and 0 bases from J, with 9 bases between. The length of the CDR3 is 14 residues. The CDR3 sequence is CASSFETNSYEQYF. The CDR3 nucleotides read TGCGCCAGCAGCTTCGAGACAAACTCCTACGAGCAGTACTTC. Complete variable domain (other parts from reference TRBV5-1 and TRBJ2-7): KAGVTQTPRYLIKTRGQQVTLSCSPISGHRSVSWYQQTPGQGLQFLFEYFSETQRNKGNFPGRFSGRQFSNSRSEMNVSTLELGDSALYLCASSFETNSYEQYFGPGTRLTVT.

The V call is TRBV7-8, the J call TRBJ2-7; D not certain. This CDR3 has 14 amino acids. Looked up from germline, CDR1 is SGHVS and CDR2 is FQNEAQ. Trimming left V 5 bases short and J 4 bases short, with 15 bases between. The CDR3 reads CASSPRRIPYEQYF. The CDR3 nucleotides are TGTGCCAGCAGCCCAAGGAGAATCCCTTACGAGCAGTACTTC.

The chain uses TRBV19 and TRBJ1-5; D is ambiguous. Germline V gene data show CDR1 as LNHDA and CDR2 as SQIVND (reference sequence). The CDR3 sequence is 13 residues long. V dropped 4 bases and J dropped 5 bases, with 9 bases sitting between them. The CDR3 is CASSRGRDQPQHF. In DNA form, the CDR3 reads TGTGCCAGTAGTAGAGGACGGGATCAGCCCCAGCATTTT.

V usage is TRBV5-4 and J usage is TRBJ1-1; 10 bases map to TRBD1. V was pared by 4 bases and J by 2 bases, with 8 bases of the junction left unmatched. The CDR3 consists of 16 residues. Germline CDR1 and CDR2: SGHNT and YYREEE (reference sequence). CDR3 coding DNA: TGTGCCAGCAGCGCCCGGGACAGGGGCATAAACACTGAAGCTTTCTTT. Its protein is CASSARDRGINTEAFF.

This clone occurred once. This rearrangement joins TRBV5-4 to TRBJ2-3; perhaps D is TRBD1 or TRBD2 (6 bases each). This CDR3 region has 15 residues. Between the trimmed V and J ends, which lost 4 bases and 6 bases, there was a span of 18 bases. The V gene's germline CDR1 is SGHNT and CDR2 YYREEE (reference sequence). The CDR3: CASSPEGVRSDTQYF. The CDR3 DNA is TGTGCCAGCAGCCCGGAGGGGGTGCGCTCGGATACGCAGTATTTT.

The rearrangement joins TRBV6-1 to TRBJ1-2, with D maybe TRBD1 (5 bases). Germline V CDR1 and CDR2: MNHNS, SASEGT. V gave up 1 base and J gave up 5 bases, with 11 bases separating them. CDR3 size: 14 residues. The CDR3 DNA sequence: TGTGCCAGCAGTGAAGGGGGCTTAGGGTATGGCTACACCTTC. This encodes CASSEGGLGYGYTF.